This entry is about one T cell receptor beta chain. Original handling: Reference gene primer amplification gave estimated nucleated cell counts. Using immunoSEQ multiplex PCR, the repertoire was profiled, and TCRdb retains in-frame clones only, with some absent. V, J and clone size reflect that table, while D and trimming were determined from the DNA. The sample lists about 150,000 clones, around 84% seen once, with approximately 7.1% in the top ten. Germline V lookup: CDR1 WSHSY, CDR2 SAAADI. CDR3 length: 15 residues. The V and J ends lost 6 bases and 7 bases respectively, with 19 bases between them. The sample comes from a study of blood T cell repertoires in COVID-19.

The sequence was collected from a woman aged 45-65 years in a cohort sampled during active or convalescent COVID-19. The sample consisted of peripheral blood. The chain couples TRBV10-2 to TRBJ2-1; D not resolved. The CDR3 DNA sequence: TGCGCCAGCAGAGACTCCGGAGCCCAACGGAATGAGCAGTTCTTC. It yields the protein CASRDSGAQRNEQFF.